One T cell receptor beta chain is described in this entry. The antigen is not known. This record belongs to a study of cytomegalovirus exposure and HLA in healthy donors. Study details: As an earlier analysis found, 150 million to 200 million T cells yielded approximately 110 million unique TCR beta sequences. Researchers found that roughly 80% of 398 genotyped donors fell within the Caucasian-associated ancestry cluster. Whole-study results and caveats: For presence/absence analyses, sequencing depth was assumed to be roughly uniform across donors. TCR beta V- and J-gene trimming, according to a later analysis, was linked to a missense DCLRE1C variant.

The V and J ends lost 2 bases and 2 bases, in that order; junction bases with no gene match: 4. The CDR3 runs to 17 residues. Germline V lookup: CDR1 LGHNA, CDR2 YNFKEQ. Both 60 Vbeta primers and 13 Jbeta primers went into the PCR. The data were produced by immunoSEQ multiplex PCR, yet TCRdb's version contains in-frame clones alone and is incomplete. In the table there are some 56,000 clones, approximately 82% of which are singletons. This sequence was found in a man between 45 and 60 years old in good health and CMV-seronegative. The chain links TRBV4-2 to TRBJ2-3; 13 bases match TRBD2. The sequenced sample was PBMCs. The CDR3 here is CASSQLTSGGYTDTQYF. In nucleotides, the CDR3 is TGTGCCAGCAGCCAATTGACTAGCGGGGGGTACACAGATACGCAGTATTTT.